This record covers a single T cell receptor (beta chain). Its antigen is not identified. This sample was taken from a study of T cells in tuberculosis. Study information: Within 7 days of starting treatment, or before, PBMC were stored. Study-wide results and caveats: Active tuberculosis alpha repertoires lay closer to GMM-specific TCRs than controls'.

Produced via immunoSEQ multiplex PCR; TCRdb's table is partial and in-frame only. The sample contains about 53,000 clones, 90% to 95% of which appear only once. This CDR3 contains 13 residues. Germline CDR1 is MNHNS and CDR2 is SASEGT. Trimming cost V 3 bases and J 5 bases, with 10 bases left between them. Time point noted: new active TB diagnosis, blood taken before or within 7 days of starting treatment. Patients were newly diagnosed, HIV-seronegative, and aged 18 or older. Each donor contributed approximately 100,000 T cells on average, unsorted. This specimen consisted of PBMCs, obtained at tuberculosis diagnosis. The clonotype originates from an adult with tuberculosis. The chain employs TRBV6-1 and TRBJ1-2; D remains unclear. CDR3 residues: CASSDPPLYGYTF. CDR3 nucleotides: TGTGCCAGCAGTGACCCCCCCTTATATGGCTACACCTTC.